The T cell receptor (beta chain) described here comes from a study of human T cells and chemical hapten exposure. This clonotype occurred many times. MiXCR, applied by TCRdb to the RACE reads, yields one record per CDR3 protein. The data contain 85,000 to 100,000 distinct CDR3 sequences, roughly a tenth of them seen just once; the ten biggest clones take up 3.1%. Time point defined: pre-sensitization, week 0. The treatment denotes: therapeutic diphenylcyclopropenone sensitization with weekly scalp DPC. At patch-test visits, sampling came before the patch test. This CDR3 is built from 15 residues. Germline V CDR1 and CDR2: MGHRA, YSYEKL. Trimming took off 4 bases at V and 1 base at J, with 13 bases between the two ends.

The chain uses TRBV4-1 and TRBJ1-1; TRBD1 might be the D (5 bases). Sequencing used whole blood, obtained in connection with sensitization to the hapten diphenylcyclopropenone (DPC). The origin of this receptor is a woman aged 55-70 years with alopecia areata. Some clones in this sample may be carry-over from other donors' samples. The CDR3 sequence is CASSLGPTENTEAFF. CDR3 DNA: TGCGCCAGCAGCCTTGGCCCGACAGAGAACACTGAAGCTTTCTTT.